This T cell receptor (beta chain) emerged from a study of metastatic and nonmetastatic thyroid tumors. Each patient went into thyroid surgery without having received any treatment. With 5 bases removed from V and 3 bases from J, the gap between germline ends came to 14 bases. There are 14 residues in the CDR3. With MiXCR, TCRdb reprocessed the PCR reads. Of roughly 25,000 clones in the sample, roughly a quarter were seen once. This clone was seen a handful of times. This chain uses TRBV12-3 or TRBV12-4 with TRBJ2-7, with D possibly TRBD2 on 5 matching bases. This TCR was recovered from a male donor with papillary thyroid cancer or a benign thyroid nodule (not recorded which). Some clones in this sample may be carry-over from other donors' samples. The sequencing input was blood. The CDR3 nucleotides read TGTGCCAGCAGTGCTGGGAGCATCATCTACGAGCAGTACTTC. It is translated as CASSAGSIIYEQYF.